Shown below are 17 T cell receptor beta chains from a single sample sequenced in a study of blood T cell repertoires in COVID-19. Profiling relied on immunoSEQ multiplex PCR, and the TCRdb table lists in-frame clones only, not all of them. The table has approximately 500,000 clones, roughly 90% seen once. The material sequenced was PBMCs or T cells enriched from blood (not recorded which). These receptors all come from a woman between 40 and 55 years old who had recovered from COVID-19.

The rearrangement links TRBV9 to TRBJ2-2; D is possibly TRBD1 (7 bases). Trimming took 6 bases from V and 0 from J, leaving 15 bases between them. This CDR3 contains 16 residues. CDR1 is SGDLS and CDR2 is YYNGEE in the germline V gene. The CDR3 DNA follows: TGTGCCAGCAATACCCGGGGGACAGCGAACACCGGGGAGCTGTTTTTT. Amino acids: CASNTRGTANTGELFF.

The gene calls are TRBV7-2 and TRBJ2-7; TRBD1 is a possible D gene (6 bases). Germline lookup yields CDR1 SGHTA and CDR2 FQGNSA. The V and J ends lost 3 bases and 5 bases respectively, with 8 bases between them. The CDR3 runs to 12 residues. The CDR3 DNA is TGTGCCAGCAGCTTCGGACAGAACGAGCAGTACTTC. Translating it yields CASSFGQNEQYF.

In its sample, this clone was seen once. The chain is built from TRBV13 and TRBJ2-3, with 9 bases identical to TRBD2. V lost 5 bases and J lost 3; bases outside the gene matches: 6. The germline V gene encodes CDR1 PRHDT and CDR2 FYEKMQ (reference sequence). This CDR3 is built from 15 residues. The CDR3 spells CASSNSGRGTDTQYF. The DNA for the CDR3 is TGTGCCAGCAGCAATAGCGGGAGAGGTACAGATACGCAGTATTTT.

The chain carries TRBV7-8 and TRBJ1-6, with 8 bases aligning to TRBD1. V dropped 4 bases and J dropped 7; count of bases not matched to a gene: 9. The germline V gene has CDR1 SGHVS and CDR2 FQNEAQ. The CDR3 sequence is 16 residues long. The CDR3 spells CASSYPSGGANSPLHF. In DNA, the CDR3 is TGTGCCAGCAGCTACCCCTCAGGGGGCGCGAATTCACCCCTCCACTTT.

The chain employs TRBV27 and TRBJ1-5; 10 nucleotides match TRBD1. Germline values: CDR1 MNHEY, CDR2 SMNVEV (reference sequence). The junction had 11 bases not matched to a gene; V was cut back by 6 bases and J by 6 bases. This CDR3 is built from 16 residues. The CDR3, as DNA: TGTGCCAGCAGGAGAGCCGGGACAGGGGTTCCTCAGCCCCAGCATTTT. Protein: CASRRAGTGVPQPQHF.

The CDR3 loop is CASSLTEGTSGKRGETQYF. CDR3 sequence (DNA): TGTGCCAGCAGTTTAACCGAGGGGACTAGCGGTAAAAGAGGAGAGACCCAGTACTTC. This rearrangement joins TRBV27 to TRBJ2-5; 11 positions match TRBD2. Germline assignment: CDR1 MNHEY and CDR2 SMNVEV (reference sequence). Germline trimming cut 2 bases from V and 4 bases from J; bases unmatched to any gene: 15. The CDR3 has 19 amino acids.

The CDR3 DNA reads as TGTGCCAGCAGCCCACAGGAGGGCCCCTACAATGAGCAGTTCTTC. This gives the protein CASSPQEGPYNEQFF. This sequence joins TRBV5-6 and TRBJ2-1, with D perhaps matching TRBD2 (6 bases). The CDR3 extends over 15 amino acids. V gave up 4 bases and J gave up 2 bases, with 13 bases separating them. CDR1 and CDR2 from the germline V gene are SGHDT and YYEEEE.

The chain employs TRBV10-3 and TRBJ2-1; no firm D call. Germline assignment: CDR1 ENHRY and CDR2 SYGVKD. The CDR3 sequence is 14 residues long. Trimming took 3 bases from V and 8 from J, leaving 14 bases between them. The chain's CDR3 is CAISDLTAAHEQFF. The CDR3 coding sequence is TGTGCCATCAGTGACTTAACAGCAGCCCATGAGCAGTTCTTC.

V and J are TRBV13 and TRBJ2-2; a weak D match, TRBD2 (6 bases). This CDR3 is built from 16 residues. Trimming took off 3 bases at V and 5 bases at J, with 16 bases between the two ends. Germline-derived CDR1 and CDR2 are PRHDT and FYEKMQ (reference sequence). The CDR3 sequence is CASSLGTGVRTGELFF. The CDR3 DNA follows: TGTGCCAGCAGCTTGGGTACGGGGGTACGAACCGGGGAGCTGTTTTTT.

The CDR3 spells CASSRTGDSYNEQFF. The CDR3 DNA is TGTGCCAGCAGTCGGACAGGGGATTCCTACAATGAGCAGTTCTTC. This sequence joins TRBV6-5 and TRBJ2-1; 9 bases are a match to TRBD1. J was trimmed by 1 base and V by 5 bases; bases with no gene match: 3. CDR3 length equals 15 residues. Germline V CDR1 and CDR2: MNHEY, SVGAGI.

The chain employs TRBV7-2 and TRBJ2-2; TRBD2 matches at 7 bases. The CDR3 extends over 14 amino acids. V lost 5 bases, J lost 0 bases, and 0 bases stayed unmatched. CDR1 and CDR2 from the germline V gene are SGHTA and FQGNSA. The CDR3 nucleotides read TGTGCCAGCAGCCGGGGGGCGAACACCGGGGAGCTGTTTTTT. Translating it yields CASSRGANTGELFF.

This chain's CDR3 is CASSSGGDNEQFF. DNA of the CDR3: TGTGCCAGCAGCTCCGGAGGGGACAATGAGCAGTTCTTC. The chain combines TRBV9 with TRBJ2-1; maybe TRBD2 (6 bases). Germline V gene sequence: CDR1 SGDLS, CDR2 YYNGEE. This CDR3 spans 13 amino acids. V lost 4 bases and J lost 5, with 10 bases in between.

This chain uses TRBV4-3 with TRBJ1-5; D is perhaps TRBD1 (6 bases). Trimming left V 1 base short and J 10 bases short, with 14 bases between. CDR1 and CDR2 (germline): LGHNA, YSLEER. The length of the CDR3 is 14 residues. The CDR3 spells CASSQGLGGVPQHF. CDR3 coding DNA: TGCGCCAGCAGCCAAGGATTAGGGGGGGTTCCCCAGCATTTT.

The chain recombines TRBV19 with TRBJ2-7, with D maybe TRBD2 (6 bases). Deletions cut 3 bases from V and 2 bases from J, with 11 bases between. The CDR3 has 14 residues. Per germline, CDR1 LNHDA and CDR2 SQIVND (reference sequence). CDR3 nucleotide sequence: TGTGCCAGTAGTATCAGTGCGGGGACCTACGAGCAGTACTTC. Amino acid sequence: CASSISAGTYEQYF.

This clone was seen only a few times. The rearrangement joins TRBV27 to TRBJ2-2; unclear D gene. CDR1 and CDR2 (germline): MNHEY, SMNVEV (reference sequence). The CDR3 contains 9 residues. The CDR3 DNA reads as TGTGCGCCTCAGGGGGAGCTGTTTTTT. It is translated as CAPQGELFF.

This clone appeared a few times. J is TRBJ2-2 and V is TRBV19; D perhaps matches TRBD2 (6 bases). The CDR3 sequence is 16 residues long. V lost 5 bases to trimming and J lost 6 bases, with 19 bases between them. CDR1 is LNHDA, CDR2 SQIVND, per germline (reference sequence). Written as DNA, the CDR3 is TGTGCCAGTAGTCTACTAGCTGCCTATGATCCCGGGGAGCTGTTTTTT. Translation gives CASSLLAAYDPGELFF.

The chain has TRBV10-3 and TRBJ2-1, with 8 bases lining up with TRBD2. V gave up 1 base and J gave up 6 bases; unmatched junction bases: 5. Germline CDR1 and CDR2: ENHRY and SYGVKD. The CDR3 covers 15 residues. The CDR3 bases are TGTGCCATCAGTGAGTGGGCTAGCGGGCGCAATGAGCAGTTCTTC. Its translation is CAISEWASGRNEQFF.